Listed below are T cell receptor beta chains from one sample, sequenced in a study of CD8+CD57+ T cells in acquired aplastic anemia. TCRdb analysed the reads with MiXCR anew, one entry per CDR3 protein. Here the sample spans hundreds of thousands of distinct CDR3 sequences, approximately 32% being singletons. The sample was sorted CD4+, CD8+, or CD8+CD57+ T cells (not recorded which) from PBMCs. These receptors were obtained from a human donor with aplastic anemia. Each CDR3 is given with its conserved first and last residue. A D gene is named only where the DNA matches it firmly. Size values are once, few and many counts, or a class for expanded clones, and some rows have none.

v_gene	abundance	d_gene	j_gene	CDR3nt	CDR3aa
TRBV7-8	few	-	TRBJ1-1	TGTGCCAGCAGCTTAGAGCGGCTGTACACTGAAGCTTTCTTT	CASSLERLYTEAFF
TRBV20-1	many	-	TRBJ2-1	TGCAGTGCTAGAGTCGTCAATGAGCAGTTCTTC	CSARVVNEQFF
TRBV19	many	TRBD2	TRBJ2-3	TGTGCCAGTAGTATGGACGGGAGGCCAGATACGCAGTATTTT	CASSMDGRPDTQYF
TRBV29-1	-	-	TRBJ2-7	TGCAGCTTAGCAGTCAGGGGGGACGAGCAGTACTTC	CSLAVRGDEQYF
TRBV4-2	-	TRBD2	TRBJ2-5	TGTGCCAGCAGCCAAGACGGCGGCCGAGCGGGGGGGCTGCAGACCCAGTACTTC	CASSQDGGRAGGLQTQYF
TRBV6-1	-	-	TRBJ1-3	TGTGCCAGCAGCCTCGGTTCCTTCTCTGGAAACACCATATATTTT	CASSLGSFSGNTIYF
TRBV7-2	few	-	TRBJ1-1	TGTGCCAGCAGCTTAGTGAGAAGCCGGGATGGGGCTTTCTTT	CASSLVRSRDGAFF
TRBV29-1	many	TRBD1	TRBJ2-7	TGCAGCGTTGAACCGAGGGGGCCGAACTTC	CSVEPRGPNF
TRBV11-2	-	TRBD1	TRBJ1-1	TGTGCCAGCAGCCATAGATTCACAGGGGGGCAAAGAAACACTGAAGCTTTCTTT	CASSHRFTGGQRNTEAFF
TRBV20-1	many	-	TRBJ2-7	TGCAGTGCTGGTCGGCCTACCGAGCAGTACTTC	CSAGRPTEQYF